The 23 T cell receptor beta chains below were found in one sample sequenced in a study of OX40 agonist ivuxolimab in advanced cancers. Data came from immunoSEQ multiplex PCR; TCRdb stores just in-frame clones and leaves some out. The table shows about 19,000 clones, with 75% to 85% occurring only once. Specimen: CD4+ or CD8+ T cells sorted from blood, collected in a trial of the OX40 agonist ivuxolimab. Receptors were obtained from an adult with an advanced solid tumor such as melanoma, head and neck, liver or kidney cancer.

The chain joins TRBV28 to TRBJ2-5; TRBD1 aligns across 8 bases. The CDR3 spans 15 residues. Per the germline V gene, CDR1 is MDHEN and CDR2 is SYDVKM. With V trimmed by 4 bases and J by 5 bases, 9 bases remained unmatched. In DNA form, the CDR3 reads TGTGCCAGCAGTTCCCTGACAGGGGCAGGGGAGACCCAGTACTTC. Its protein is CASSSLTGAGETQYF.

The chain has TRBV13 and TRBJ2-5; possible D gene TRBD2, 6 bases. The V end was cut by 6 bases, the J end by 4 bases, with 12 bases between. The CDR3 contains 13 residues. Germline-derived CDR1 and CDR2 are PRHDT and FYEKMQ (reference sequence). CDR3 DNA: TGTGCCAGCAGAACGTCGGGGGTAGAGACCCAGTACTTC. It codes for CASRTSGVETQYF.

The rearrangement links TRBV10-2 to TRBJ2-2; D remains unclear. The CDR3 covers 14 residues. V was shortened by 8 bases and J by 4 bases, with 14 bases between the two germline ends. Germline lookup yields CDR1 WSHSY and CDR2 SAAADI. The CDR3: CASRLMGGTGELFF. CDR3 nucleotides: TGCGCCAGCCGCCTAATGGGTGGCACCGGGGAGCTGTTTTTT.

The chain combines TRBV4-1 with TRBJ1-5, with D uncertain. This CDR3 comprises 14 residues. Germline values: CDR1 MGHRA, CDR2 YSYEKL. Trimming pared 1 base from V and 1 base from J, leaving 5 bases between. The CDR3 loop reads CASSQGTSNQPQHF. As DNA, the CDR3 is TGCGCCAGCAGCCAAGGAACAAGCAATCAGCCCCAGCATTTT.

The CDR3 sequence: CAWSALGGTDTQYF. For the CDR3, the DNA is TGTGCCTGGAGTGCACTGGGCGGCACAGATACGCAGTATTTT. The J gene is TRBJ2-3, the V gene TRBV30; no definite D call. Trimming shortened V by 1 base and J by 1 base, and 9 bases separated the two germline ends. The CDR3 sequence is 14 residues long. Germline V gene sequence: CDR1 GTSNPN, CDR2 SVGIG (reference sequence).

The chain couples TRBV28 to TRBJ1-2; D might be TRBD1 (5 bases). Germline V gene data show CDR1 as MDHEN and CDR2 as SYDVKM. The CDR3 is 13 amino acids. CDR3 sequence reads: CGLYNRTSYGYTF. The CDR3, as DNA: TGTGGGTTATATAATCGGACATCCTATGGCTACACCTTC.

The chain employs TRBV5-5 and TRBJ2-7; possibly TRBD1 for D (5 bases). The germline CDR1 and CDR2 sequences are SGHKS and YYEKEE (reference sequence). The V and J ends lost 1 base and 3 bases respectively, with 17 bases between them. The CDR3 length is 16 residues. The CDR3 loop reads CASSLTGATDFYEQYF. The CDR3 bases are TGTGCCAGCAGCTTGACAGGTGCTACTGATTTCTACGAGCAGTACTTC.

The chain employs TRBV4-1 and TRBJ2-3; no reliable D call. The CDR3 is 16 amino acids. Trimming shortened V by 3 bases and J by 1 base, and 14 bases separated the two germline ends. Per germline, CDR1 MGHRA and CDR2 YSYEKL. The CDR3 coding sequence is TGCGCCAGCAGCCAGCCTGGGTCCCCGGGCACAGATACGCAGTATTTT. It specifies CASSQPGSPGTDTQYF.

The chain recombines TRBV4-1 with TRBJ2-5; tentative D call: TRBD2 (5 bases). The V and J ends lost 8 bases and 2 bases respectively, with 15 bases between them. Looked up from germline, CDR1 is MGHRA and CDR2 is YSYEKL. This CDR3 has 14 amino acids. CDR3 amino acids: CASGPVGSQETQYF. The CDR3 nucleotides read TGCGCCAGCGGCCCTGTGGGGAGTCAAGAGACCCAGTACTTC.

V gene TRBV30 combines with J gene TRBJ2-5, with TRBD2 matching 14 bases. The CDR3 covers 15 residues. With V trimmed by 1 base and J by 5 bases, 3 bases remained unmatched. Germline CDR1 GTSNPN, CDR2 SVGIG (reference sequence). The CDR3, as DNA: TGTGCCTGGAGTGGACTAGCGGGGGGGTGGGAGACCCAGTACTTC. It encodes CAWSGLAGGWETQYF.

The rearrangement links TRBV28 to TRBJ1-5; 8 nucleotides align to TRBD1. Germline CDR1 and CDR2: MDHEN and SYDVKM. CDR3 length: 15 residues. Unmatched junction bases numbered 4, after V lost 2 bases and J lost 4 bases. CDR3 protein: CASSLGRGRNQPQHF. The CDR3 coding sequence is TGTGCCAGCAGTTTAGGCAGGGGGCGAAATCAGCCCCAGCATTTT.

The chain carries TRBV7-9 and TRBJ2-7; D is unclear. V was pared by 5 bases and J by 9 bases, with 17 bases between. The germline gives CDR1 SEHNR, CDR2 FQNEAQ (reference sequence). This CDR3 is 13 amino acids long. CDR3 nucleotides: TGTGCCAGCAGCCTAGGGCCGTGGGAAGGGCAGTACTTC. As protein: CASSLGPWEGQYF.

This clone occurred once. V gene TRBV5-1 combines with J gene TRBJ1-3; the D is unclear. Germline lookup yields CDR1 SGHRS and CDR2 YFSETQ. V dropped 5 bases and J dropped 2 bases, with 20 bases sitting between them. The CDR3 is 17 amino acids. CDR3 nucleotides: TGCGCCAGCAGTCAGAAACCGGGAGAGTTGACTGGAAACACCATATATTTT. Protein sequence: CASSQKPGELTGNTIYF.

This chain uses TRBV9 with TRBJ1-1; possible D gene TRBD1, 6 bases. CDR1 and CDR2 (germline): SGDLS, YYNGEE. The V end was cut by 2 bases, the J end by 0 bases, with 17 bases between. This CDR3 spans 17 amino acids. CDR3: CASSVGRGGQVNTEAFF. In DNA form, the CDR3 reads TGTGCCAGCAGCGTGGGCCGCGGGGGACAAGTGAACACTGAAGCTTTCTTT.

The chain joins TRBV27 to TRBJ1-4; 10 positions match TRBD1. The CDR3 runs 15 residues. V trimming: 5 bases; J trimming: 6 bases; junction bases outside the gene matches: 6. CDR1 is MNHEY, CDR2 SMNVEV, per germline (reference sequence). The CDR3 DNA reads as TGTGCCAGCAGTCGCATGGGACAGGGGCATGAAAAACTGTTTTTT. Amino acids: CASSRMGQGHEKLFF.

The chain has TRBV10-3 and TRBJ2-3; no clear D gene. The germline V gene encodes CDR1 ENHRY and CDR2 SYGVKD. V lost 10 bases and J lost 6, with 11 bases in between. The CDR3 contains 11 residues. The chain's CDR3 is CATHLADTQYF. The CDR3 DNA sequence: TGTGCCACCCACCTGGCGGATACGCAGTATTTT.

J is TRBJ2-1 and V is TRBV5-1, with D unclear. The CDR3 length is 16 residues. Trimming removed 0 bases at V and 1 base at J, with 11 bases between. Per germline, CDR1 SGHRS and CDR2 YFSETQ. This chain's CDR3 is CASSLGWLDSYNEQFF. The CDR3 DNA is TGCGCCAGCAGCTTGGGTTGGCTAGATTCCTACAATGAGCAGTTCTTC. The full variable domain, in which reference TRBV5-1 and TRBJ2-1 provide the parts outside the CDR3, is KAGVTQTPRYLIKTRGQQVTLSCSPISGHRSVSWYQQTPGQGLQFLFEYFSETQRNKGNFPGRFSGRQFSNSRSEMNVSTLELGDSALYLCASSLGWLDSYNEQFFGPGTRLTVL.

The V call is TRBV7-5, the J call TRBJ1-3; TRBD1 is taken as the D call from the table, unchecked against the DNA. TRBV7-5 is a recognized pseudogene. The CDR3 runs 15 residues. CDR3 bases: TGTGCCAGAAGCTTAGACACCTGCTCTGGAAACACCATATATTTT. This sequence encodes CARSLDTCSGNTIYF.

The V gene is TRBV19, the J gene TRBJ1-1; no firm D call. Per the germline V gene, CDR1 is LNHDA and CDR2 is SQIVND (reference sequence). V lost 2 bases, J lost 4 bases, and 14 bases lay in between. The CDR3 totals 15 residues. The CDR3, as DNA: TGTGCCAGTAGTATAACATCGGGGTGGGGCACTGAAGCTTTCTTT. Translation gives CASSITSGWGTEAFF.

This chain links TRBV5-4 with TRBJ1-2; D gene uncertain. V dropped 3 bases and J dropped 2 bases, with 11 bases sitting between them. The CDR3 sequence is 14 residues long. In germline, CDR1 is SGHNT, CDR2 YYREEE (reference sequence). CDR3 sequence reads: CASSSSGMNYGYTF. CDR3 DNA sequence: TGTGCCAGCAGCTCATCCGGGATGAACTATGGCTACACCTTC. The complete variable domain, with remaining parts taken from reference TRBV5-4 and TRBJ1-2, reads ETGVTQSPTHLIKTRGQQVTLRCSSQSGHNTVSWYQQALGQGPQFIFQYYREEENGRGNFPPRFSGLQFPNYSSELNVNALELDDSALYLCASSSSGMNYGYTFGSGTRLTVV.

The rearrangement joins TRBV6-6 to TRBJ2-7, with D possibly matching TRBD2 (6 bases). Between the trimmed V and J ends, which lost 8 bases and 5 bases, there was a span of 16 bases. CDR3 size: 13 residues. CDR1 MNHNY and CDR2 SVGAGI come from the germline V gene (reference sequence). The CDR3, as DNA: TGTGCCAGCGGAATATGGGGAGGAGACGAGCAGTACTTC. It is translated as CASGIWGGDEQYF.

The chain employs TRBV7-2 and TRBJ2-3; perhaps D is TRBD1 or TRBD2 (6 bases each). V shed 4 bases and J shed 3 bases, with 11 bases lying between them. The CDR3 contains 14 residues. The germline gives CDR1 SGHTA, CDR2 FQGNSA. The CDR3 reads CASSSTGATDTQYF. The CDR3 bases are TGTGCCAGCAGCTCCACGGGGGCGACAGATACGCAGTATTTT.

In the case of this clone: The same CDR3 can be traced to other DNA sequences in this sample. J is TRBJ1-3 and V is TRBV4-1; a weak D match, TRBD1 (6 bases). The CDR3 is made up of 15 amino acids. Looked up from germline, CDR1 is MGHRA and CDR2 is YSYEKL. V lost 4 bases and J lost 0, with 10 bases in between. CDR3 sequence: CASSPTGHSGNTIYF. The CDR3 DNA sequence: TGCGCCAGCAGCCCCACAGGGCACTCTGGAAACACCATATATTTT.